The clone carrying this T cell receptor beta chain was counted between two and nine times. The data derive from a study of blood T cells in healthy people across ages. Alongside a J-beta primer mix, a sample-barcoded 5' primer served in a second PCR lasting about 6 to 11 cycles. TCRdb re-called the 5' RACE reads through MiXCR, storing one row per CDR3 protein. The sample consists of about 1,800,000 distinct CDR3 sequences, about 28% of them appearing once. This CDR3 is 14 amino acids long. Germline V gives CDR1 DFQATT, CDR2 SNEGSKA (reference sequence). The V and J ends lost 1 base and 2 bases respectively, with 12 bases between them.

Sequenced: blood. This chain uses TRBV20-1 with TRBJ2-7; D might be TRBD1 (5 bases). The TCR was taken from a woman aged 30 to 39 in good health. In nucleotides, the CDR3 is TGCAGTGCTAGAGGTTCCCAGGGCCCCTACGAGCAGTACTTC. Protein sequence: CSARGSQGPYEQYF.